The 25 T cell receptor beta chains below were found in one sample sequenced in a study of spatial heterogeneity in lung cancer. Study-level findings and limits: Tumor mutation counts were tracked by expanded intratumoral alpha and beta TCR counts.

In TCRdb, the 5' RACE reads were re-called with MiXCR into one record per CDR3 protein. The sample includes a few thousand distinct CDR3 sequences, about 8% of them seen just once. Indicated time point: sample taken at primary tumor resection. Their antigens are not known. The starting material was lung tumor tissue, obtained at surgery. The receptors originated from a male donor with early-stage non-small cell lung cancer.

Within the sample, this clonotype is medium-sized. The chain is built from TRBV7-8 and TRBJ2-7; TRBD2 agrees at 7 bases. Germline V CDR1 and CDR2: SGHVS, FQNEAQ. The CDR3 is 13 residues long. Trimming at V came to 5 bases and at J to 5 bases, leaving 6 bases not matched to a gene. The CDR3 here is CASSPNLADEQYF. CDR3 DNA sequence: TGTGCCAGCAGCCCGAACCTAGCGGACGAGCAGTACTTC.

By share of the sample, this clonotype is medium-sized. V is TRBV28 and J is TRBJ1-6; no clear D gene. Germline V gene data show CDR1 as MDHEN and CDR2 as SYDVKM. Trimming removed 3 bases from V and 14 bases from J, with 14 bases in between. This CDR3 has 13 amino acids. Here the CDR3 reads CASSFDGTSALHF. The CDR3 DNA reads TGTGCCAGCAGTTTTGACGGCACATCGGCCCTCCACTTT.

The V call is TRBV6-1, the J call TRBJ1-4, with D tentatively TRBD1 (6 bases). This CDR3 spans 14 amino acids. Trimming took 11 bases from V and 2 from J, leaving 15 bases between them. Germline V gene lookup returns CDR1 MNHNS and CDR2 SASEGT. The DNA of the CDR3 is TGTGCCTGTGGACGACAGGCCACTAATGAAAAACTGTTTTTT. It codes for CACGRQATNEKLFF.

This clonotype is judged medium-sized. The chain has TRBV6-2 or TRBV6-3 and TRBJ2-4, with D possibly TRBD2 on 6 matching bases. There are 12 residues in the CDR3. CDR1 is MNHEY and CDR2 is SVGEGT in the germline V gene. Trimming shortened V by 2 bases and J by 11 bases, and 10 bases separated the two germline ends. This chain's CDR3 is CASSYRGLVQYF. DNA for the CDR3: TGTGCCAGCAGTTACCGGGGACTGGTTCAGTACTTC.

By sample share, this clonotype is medium-sized. The CDR3 protein is CASSYSLYGTDTQYF. In DNA form, the CDR3 reads TGTGCCAGCAGTTACTCCCTATACGGCACAGATACGCAGTATTTT. V usage is TRBV6-2 or TRBV6-3 and J usage is TRBJ2-3; D is uncertain. V shed 0 bases and J shed 1 base, with 8 bases lying between them. Germline-derived CDR1 and CDR2 are MNHEY and SVGEGT. The CDR3 runs 15 residues.

This chain uses TRBV6-2 or TRBV6-3 with TRBJ2-1; 15 bases match TRBD2. The junction had 5 bases not matched to a gene; V was cut back by 6 bases and J by 8 bases. The CDR3 contains 15 residues. CDR1 and CDR2 from the germline V gene are MNHEY and SVGEGT. The CDR3 coding sequence is TGTGCCAGCAGCCAGGGACTAGCGGGGGGCCATGAGCAGTTCTTC. Its translation is CASSQGLAGGHEQFF.

By sample fraction, this clonotype is medium-sized. V is TRBV2 and J is TRBJ2-7; 8 nucleotides align to TRBD1. In germline, CDR1 is SNHLY, CDR2 FYNNEI. The V gene end was trimmed by 7 bases and the J gene end by 3 bases; junction bases not matched to a gene: 14. The CDR3 runs 16 residues. DNA for the CDR3: TGTGCCAGCAATAGGGACAGGATCCCAGGTGTCTACGAGCAGTACTTC. Translating gives CASNRDRIPGVYEQYF.

The V call is TRBV20-1, the J call TRBJ1-2, with 7 nucleotides matching TRBD1. The CDR3 runs 13 residues. The germline gives CDR1 DFQATT, CDR2 SNEGSKA (reference sequence). The V gene end was trimmed by 5 bases and the J gene end by 4 bases; junction bases not matched to a gene: 7. The CDR3, as DNA: TGCAGTGCTCCGGGACAGCAACTCTATGGCTACACCTTC. Residues: CSAPGQQLYGYTF.

This clonotype is classed as medium-sized (0.01 to 0.1%). The chain recombines TRBV6-5 with TRBJ2-3, with a weak D call TRBD2 (6 bases). Trimming removed 0 bases at V and 2 bases at J, with 12 bases between. The CDR3 length is 16 residues. Germline-derived CDR1 and CDR2 are MNHEY and SVGAGI. CDR3 nucleotides: TGTGCCAGCAGTTACTCCGGCGGGGTCTACACAGATACGCAGTATTTT. Its protein is CASSYSGGVYTDTQYF.

This clonotype is medium-sized. This sequence joins TRBV7-2 and TRBJ1-6, with 9 bases fitting TRBD1. V was pared by 1 base and J by 4 bases, with 2 bases of the junction left unmatched. The CDR3 is 16 residues long. Germline loops: CDR1 SGHTA, CDR2 FQGNSA. CDR3 DNA: TGTGCCAGCAGCTTAGAACAGGGGGCGTATAATTCACCCCTCCACTTT. Its translation: CASSLEQGAYNSPLHF.

Judged by abundance, this clonotype is medium-sized. V is TRBV4-3 and J is TRBJ2-6; 8 bases match TRBD2. Germline lookup yields CDR1 LGHNA and CDR2 YSLEER. V lost 1 base to trimming and J lost 4 bases; unmatched junction nucleotides: 18. The CDR3 contains 21 residues. CDR3 loop: CASSQGGLSASGLLGANVLTF. The CDR3 region has the DNA TGCGCCAGCAGCCAAGGCGGTTTATCGGCTAGCGGGTTATTGGGGGCCAACGTCCTGACTTTC.

The gene calls are TRBV24-1 and TRBJ2-1; D is possibly TRBD2 (5 bases). The CDR3 sequence is 15 residues long. Trimming took off 4 bases at V and 4 bases at J, with 13 bases between the two ends. CDR1 and CDR2 from the germline V gene are KGHDR and SFDVKD. The CDR3 nucleotides are TGTGCCACCAGTGAATCGGGGAAGGGTTACAATGAGCAGTTCTTC. Protein sequence: CATSESGKGYNEQFF.

This clonotype is medium-sized. The chain combines TRBV6-2 or TRBV6-3 with TRBJ2-3, with 9 bases identical to TRBD2. The trim removed 6 bases at V and 6 bases at J, leaving 13 bases unmatched. CDR3 length equals 16 residues. Germline values: CDR1 MNHEY, CDR2 SVGEGT. CDR3 bases: TGTGCCAGCAGGGTGGACTTAGCGGGAGCATCGGATACGCAGTATTTT. It translates to CASRVDLAGASDTQYF.

This clonotype was recorded many times. CDR3 bases: TGTGCCAGCAGCCTCCGGGGTTCGGCCCCACCCCTCCACTTT. Its translation: CASSLRGSAPPLHF. The chain employs TRBV28 and TRBJ1-6; D ambiguous. Germline V CDR1 and CDR2: MDHEN, SYDVKM. CDR3 length equals 14 residues. The ends were cut back, 6 bases at V and 11 bases at J, with 17 bases in the middle.

The gene calls are TRBV30 and TRBJ1-1; D possibly corresponds to TRBD1 (6 bases). The CDR3 totals 15 residues. V lost 4 bases to trimming and J lost 6 bases, with 21 bases between them. In germline, CDR1 is GTSNPN, CDR2 SVGIG (reference sequence). As DNA, the CDR3 is TGTGCCTGGACTATCGGCGGGGGGCCCCGTCCTGAAGCTTTCTTT. Translation gives CAWTIGGGPRPEAFF.

In its sample, this clonotype was seen many times. The chain carries TRBV11-1 and TRBJ2-7, with D possibly being TRBD1 (5 bases). This CDR3 region has 14 residues. Germline V gene sequence: CDR1 SGHAT, CDR2 FQDESV (reference sequence). Trimming shortened V by 3 bases and J by 0 bases, and 9 bases separated the two germline ends. CDR3 sequence reads: CASSFTGSSYEQYF. CDR3 sequence (DNA): TGTGCCAGCAGCTTTACAGGAAGCTCCTACGAGCAGTACTTC.

This clonotype was observed a handful of times. The rearrangement links TRBV28 to TRBJ2-7; TRBD2 matches 8 bases. The CDR3 is 14 residues long. Germline V gene lookup returns CDR1 MDHEN and CDR2 SYDVKM. J lost 5 bases, V lost 7 bases, and 10 bases had no gene match. Here the CDR3 DNA reads TGTGCCAGCATCCCCGGCAGCGGGAGTGACGAGCAGTACTTC. Its translation: CASIPGSGSDEQYF.

This clonotype is termed medium-sized. This chain connects TRBV11-2 to TRBJ1-2; no reliable D call. CDR3 length equals 15 residues. Trimming shortened V by 5 bases and J by 3 bases, and 16 bases separated the two germline ends. Germline V gene lookup returns CDR1 SGHAT and CDR2 FQNNGV. The DNA of the CDR3 is TGTGCCAGCAGCCCGGGCTCCGCTAACCACTATGGCTACACCTTC. It codes for CASSPGSANHYGYTF.

In its sample, this clonotype was seen many times. The chain carries TRBV7-9 and TRBJ2-2; 10 nucleotides align to TRBD2. Trimming removed 3 bases from V and 5 bases from J; junction bases left unmatched: 0. Germline CDR1 SEHNR, CDR2 FQNEAQ (reference sequence). The CDR3 loop spans 14 amino acids. In DNA form, the CDR3 reads TGTGCCAGCAGCTTGGGACTAGCGACCGGGGAGCTGTTTTTT. Encoded protein: CASSLGLATGELFF.

This clonotype is medium-sized (0.01 to 0.1%) by share. The chain links TRBV20-1 to TRBJ2-2, with TRBD2 identical over 8 bases. Germline CDR1 DFQATT, CDR2 SNEGSKA (reference sequence). There are 15 residues in the CDR3. With V trimmed by 3 bases and J by 3 bases, 6 bases remained unmatched. In DNA form, the CDR3 reads TGCAGTGCTAGTCCTAGGACTAGCCACACCGGGGAGCTGTTTTTT. It codes for CSASPRTSHTGELFF.

This clonotype came up many times. The chain carries TRBV29-1 and TRBJ2-4, with 8 bases identical to TRBD1. Germline-derived CDR1 and CDR2 are SQVTM and ANQGSEA. The CDR3 sequence is 13 residues long. The junction had 10 bases not matched to a gene; V was cut back by 7 bases and J by 8 bases. CDR3 DNA sequence: TGCAGCGCGGAGTTAGGACAGGGAGACATTCAGTACTTC. Its protein is CSAELGQGDIQYF. The full variable domain, completed using reference TRBV29-1 and TRBJ2-4, is SAVISQKPSRDICQRGTSLTIQCQVDSQVTMMFWYRQQPGQSLTLIATANQGSEATYESGFVIDKFPISRPNLTFSTLTVSNMSPEDSSIYLCSAELGQGDIQYFGAGTRLSVL.

In its sample, this clonotype was seen many times. The V call is TRBV5-1, the J call TRBJ2-1; 12 positions agree with TRBD2. With 3 bases clipped from V and 0 bases from J, the junction kept 1 base outside the gene matches. This CDR3 has 16 residues. Germline V CDR1 and CDR2: SGHRS, YFSETQ. CDR3: CASSSLAGGSYNEQFF. The DNA of the CDR3 is TGCGCCAGCAGCTCACTAGCGGGGGGCTCCTACAATGAGCAGTTCTTC.

In its sample, this clonotype is large. This chain joins TRBV29-1 and TRBJ2-1, with 12 bases lining up with TRBD2. This CDR3 has 14 amino acids. J gave up 9 bases and V 4 bases, and 7 bases lay outside the gene matches. From germline, CDR1 is SQVTM and CDR2 ANQGSEA. CDR3 loop: CSVVRLAGEGEQFF. CDR3 bases: TGCAGCGTTGTAAGACTAGCGGGAGAGGGTGAGCAGTTCTTC.

This clonotype was recorded many times. The chain employs TRBV9 and TRBJ2-2, with 7 bases fitting TRBD2. This CDR3 has 15 amino acids. V gave up 5 bases and J gave up 4 bases; unmatched junction bases: 8. Germline assignment: CDR1 SGDLS and CDR2 YYNGEE. The CDR3 DNA reads as TGTGCCAGCAGTCCCGGGACTACGACCACCGGGGAGCTGTTTTTT. Residues: CASSPGTTTTGELFF.

This clonotype showed up just a few times. CDR3 sequence: CASSLMSADRYGYTF. CDR3 nucleotides: TGTGCCAGCAGCTTAATGTCGGCCGATAGGTATGGCTACACCTTC. V usage is TRBV7-2 and J usage is TRBJ1-2; the D is unclear. The CDR3 is made up of 15 amino acids. Trimming pared 2 bases from V and 5 bases from J, leaving 15 bases between. Germline lookup yields CDR1 SGHTA and CDR2 FQGNSA.